The present T cell receptor beta chain was sequenced within a study of radiotherapy plus CTLA-4 blockade in lung cancer. On the study more broadly: Among patients, over 15% showed objective responses, and about 31% had disease control.

Worth noting for this clone: Its target is unknown.

TCRdb's table, derived via immunoSEQ multiplex PCR, lists solely in-frame clones and lacks some. The sample includes more than 100,000 clones, around 89% of them seen just once. This CDR3 comprises 14 residues. The V and J ends lost 4 bases and 6 bases respectively, with 14 bases between them. From germline, CDR1 is SGHNT and CDR2 YYREEE (reference sequence). Study-level points and caveats: Blood saw expansion of tumor-derived TCR clones after radiotherapy plus ipilimumab.

This sample comprised peripheral blood, obtained from a patient treated with radiotherapy plus ipilimumab. The chain recombines TRBV5-4 with TRBJ2-1; D remains ambiguous. The sequence came from a human donor with non-small cell lung cancer that progressed on radiotherapy plus ipilimumab. The CDR3 loop is CASSTYTARNEQFF. The CDR3 region has the DNA TGTGCCAGCAGCACCTACACGGCACGCAATGAGCAGTTCTTC.